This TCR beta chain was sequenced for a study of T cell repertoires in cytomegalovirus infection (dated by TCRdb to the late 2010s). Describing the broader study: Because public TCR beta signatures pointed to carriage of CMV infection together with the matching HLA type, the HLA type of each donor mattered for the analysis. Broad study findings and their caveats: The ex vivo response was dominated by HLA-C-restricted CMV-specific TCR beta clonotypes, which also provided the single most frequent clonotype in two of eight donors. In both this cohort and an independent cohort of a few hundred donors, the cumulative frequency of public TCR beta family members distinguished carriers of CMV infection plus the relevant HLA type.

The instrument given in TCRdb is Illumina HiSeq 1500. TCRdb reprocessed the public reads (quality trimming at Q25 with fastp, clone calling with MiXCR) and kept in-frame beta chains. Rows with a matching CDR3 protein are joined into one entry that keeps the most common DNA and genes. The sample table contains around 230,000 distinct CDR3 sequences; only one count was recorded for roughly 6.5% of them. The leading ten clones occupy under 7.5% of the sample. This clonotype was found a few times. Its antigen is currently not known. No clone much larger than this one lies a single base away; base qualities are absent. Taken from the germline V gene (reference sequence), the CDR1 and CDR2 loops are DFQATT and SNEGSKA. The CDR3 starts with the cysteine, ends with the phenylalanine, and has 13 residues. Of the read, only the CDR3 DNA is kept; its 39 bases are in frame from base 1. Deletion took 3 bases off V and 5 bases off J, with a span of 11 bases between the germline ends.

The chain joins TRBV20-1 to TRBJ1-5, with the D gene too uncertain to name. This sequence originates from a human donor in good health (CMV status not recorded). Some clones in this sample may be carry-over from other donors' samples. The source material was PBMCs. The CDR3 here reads CSASQTADQPQHF. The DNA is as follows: TGCAGTGCTAGTCAAACCGCCGATCAGCCCCAGCATTTT.